The present T cell receptor beta chain was sequenced within a study of blood T cell repertoires in COVID-19. Libraries were prepared by immunoSEQ multiplex PCR; TCRdb keeps only in-frame clonotypes and omits some of them. Among 210,000 or so clones listed, around 86% were seen once. The germline V gene has CDR1 SGHVS and CDR2 FNYEAQ. V lost 2 bases to trimming and J lost 0 bases, with 17 bases between them. This CDR3 has 19 residues. The source of this sequence is a man in his fifties with acute or convalescent COVID-19. Specimen: peripheral blood. The V call is TRBV7-6, the J call TRBJ2-6; D is possibly TRBD2 (5 bases). The CDR3 DNA reads TGTGCCAGCAGCTTATCACCAGGAGGAGTCCTCTCTGGGGCCAACGTCCTGACTTTC. It encodes CASSLSPGGVLSGANVLTF.